The 21 T cell receptor beta chains given below trace back to one sample, sequenced in a study of blood T cell repertoires in COVID-19 (dated by TCRdb to 2018 to 2020). Preparation of the library involved the immunoSEQ multiplex PCR assay. TCRdb carries this immuneACCESS record with in-frame sequences only. Its versions omit some clonotypes, under half of them owing to an unresolved V gene in the studies checked, with the rest unexplained. The sample has about 420,000 clones on record, 70% to 90% of them singletons. Roughly 0.87% of the sample is held by the ten biggest clonotypes. Sequenced input: peripheral blood. These receptors came from a man between 18 and 35 years old with COVID-19, enrolled during active disease.

The chain recombines TRBV6-5 with TRBJ2-5; TRBD2 aligns across 7 bases. The CDR3 consists of 13 residues. Germline CDR1 MNHEY, CDR2 SVGAGI. The CDR3 region has the DNA TGTGCTGTCGGGAGGAGTAACCAAGAGACCCAGTACTTC. Its translation is CAVGRSNQETQYF.

The chain uses TRBV4-1 and TRBJ2-7, with D possibly being TRBD2 (5 bases). The CDR3 consists of 13 residues. Germline CDR1 MGHRA, CDR2 YSYEKL. V lost 1 base and J lost 6, with 10 bases in between. Written as DNA, the CDR3 is TGCGCCAGCAGCCAAGTAAGCGGTCCCGAGCAGTACTTC. Translating gives CASSQVSGPEQYF.

V usage is TRBV5-1 and J usage is TRBJ1-1; no firm D call. Germline V gives CDR1 SGHRS, CDR2 YFSETQ. Trimming shortened V by 0 bases and J by 2 bases, and 8 bases separated the two germline ends. The CDR3 contains 14 residues. As DNA, the CDR3 is TGCGCCAGCAGCTTGGCCGGGGAAAACACTGAAGCTTTCTTT. Amino acid sequence: CASSLAGENTEAFF.

The chain is built from TRBV7-9 and TRBJ2-7; 7 bases are a match to TRBD1. The CDR3 spans 14 residues. The germline CDR1 and CDR2 sequences are SEHNR and FQNEAQ (reference sequence). J was trimmed by 5 bases and V by 5 bases; bases with no gene match: 9. The chain's CDR3 is CASSANRGKDEQYF. The CDR3 DNA sequence: TGTGCCAGCAGCGCTAACAGGGGTAAGGACGAGCAGTACTTC.

The DNA for the CDR3 is TGTGCCAGCAGCTTACGAGGGACTAGCGGGGACAATGAGCAGTTCTTC. Encoded protein: CASSLRGTSGDNEQFF. The chain employs TRBV11-2 and TRBJ2-1; 13 bases align to TRBD2. Germline assignment: CDR1 SGHAT and CDR2 FQNNGV. After removal of 2 bases from V and 5 bases from J, the junction contained 3 bases not matched to a gene. The CDR3 sequence is 16 residues long.

This clone was picked up many times. V usage is TRBV7-8 and J usage is TRBJ2-3; D perhaps matches TRBD2 (6 bases). In germline, CDR1 is SGHVS, CDR2 FQNEAQ. The V end lost 7 bases, the J end lost 6 bases, and 32 bases lay between the germline ends. CDR3 length: 19 residues. The CDR3 sequence is CASIPNPATYGGRWDTQYF. As DNA, the CDR3 is TGTGCCAGCATCCCCAACCCGGCCACGTACGGGGGAAGGTGGGATACGCAGTATTTT. The full variable domain, completed using reference TRBV7-8 and TRBJ2-3, is GAGVSQSPRYKVAKRGQDVALRCDPISGHVSLFWYQQALGQGPEFLTYFQNEAQLDKSGLPSDRFFAERPEGSVSTLKIQRTQQEDSAVYLCASIPNPATYGGRWDTQYFGPGTRLTVL.

The chain carries TRBV3-1 (or the pseudogene TRBV3-2) and TRBJ2-7, with TRBD2 identical over 14 bases. CDR3 length equals 15 residues. V dropped 3 bases and J dropped 3; count of bases not matched to a gene: 1. Germline V gene sequence: CDR1 LGHDT, CDR2 YNNKEL (reference sequence). CDR3 amino acids: CASSQGLAGVYEQYF. The CDR3 DNA is TGTGCCAGCAGCCAGGGACTAGCGGGGGTCTACGAGCAGTACTTC.

CDR3 coding DNA: TGTGCCACCAGTGACCAGACTTACACCGGGGAGCTGTTTTTT. Translated: CATSDQTYTGELFF. The rearrangement links TRBV24-1 to TRBJ2-2; D is unresolved. The germline gives CDR1 KGHDR, CDR2 SFDVKD. CDR3 length: 14 residues. V was clipped by 4 bases and J by 3 bases, with 8 bases between them.

This clone has just one count. V gene TRBV11-3 combines with J gene TRBJ2-3, with D unresolved. V was cut by 2 bases and J by 7 bases, with 7 bases left in between. The V gene's germline CDR1 is SGHNT and CDR2 YENEEA. The length of the CDR3 is 12 residues. In nucleotides, the CDR3 is TGTGCCAGCAGCTTAAGCGCGAATACGCAGTATTTT. Its translation is CASSLSANTQYF.

This clone was recorded a few times. This same CDR3 is encoded by further DNA sequences in the sample. The CDR3, as DNA: TGTGCCAGTAAGGGGGCCTACGAGCAGTACTTC. Encoded protein: CASKGAYEQYF. The chain links TRBV2 to TRBJ2-7, with a weak D call TRBD1 (6 bases). V lost 9 bases, J lost 2 bases, and 8 bases lay in between. Looked up from germline, CDR1 is SNHLY and CDR2 is FYNNEI. The CDR3 is made up of 11 amino acids.

The chain has TRBV6-5 and TRBJ2-3, with 9 bases that match TRBD1. Germline CDR1 is MNHEY and CDR2 is SVGAGI. Trimming took 4 bases from V and 6 from J; bases not matched to a gene: 5. The CDR3 length is 14 residues. CDR3 DNA sequence: TGTGCCAGCAGTTCGGGACAGGGCTCCGATACGCAGTATTTT. It encodes CASSSGQGSDTQYF.

About this clone itself: Other nucleotide sequences from this sample produce the same CDR3. The rearrangement joins TRBV18 to TRBJ2-3, with a possible D match to TRBD1 (6 bases). Germline V gene data show CDR1 as KGHSH and CDR2 as LQKENI. Trimming removed 2 bases from V and 0 bases from J, with 9 bases in between. The CDR3 sequence is 15 residues long. The CDR3 DNA follows: TGTGCCAGCTCACCAGCAGGGACAAGCACAGATACGCAGTATTTT. Translation gives CASSPAGTSTDTQYF.

A single count supports this clone. J is TRBJ2-1 and V is TRBV7-8; 12 bases match TRBD2. The ends lost 8 bases at V and 5 bases at J; junction bases unmatched: 10. Germline values: CDR1 SGHVS, CDR2 FQNEAQ. This CDR3 is 16 amino acids long. The CDR3 coding sequence is TGTGCCAGCCACTTAGGGGGACTAGCGGGTCACAATGAGCAGTTCTTC. Translated: CASHLGGLAGHNEQFF. The whole variable domain, filled in from reference TRBV7-8 and TRBJ2-1, reads GAGVSQSPRYKVAKRGQDVALRCDPISGHVSLFWYQQALGQGPEFLTYFQNEAQLDKSGLPSDRFFAERPEGSVSTLKIQRTQQEDSAVYLCASHLGGLAGHNEQFFGPGTRLTVL.

The chain couples TRBV11-3 to TRBJ1-1; D gene unclear. The V gene's germline CDR1 is SGHNT and CDR2 YENEEA. This CDR3 contains 12 residues. The V end lost 5 bases, the J end lost 0 bases, and 4 bases lay between the germline ends. The CDR3 bases are TGTGCCAGCAGCCGTATGAACACTGAAGCTTTCTTT. Residues: CASSRMNTEAFF.

This clone has just a few counts. The chain couples TRBV27 to TRBJ2-1, with 9 bases aligning to TRBD2. The germline V gene encodes CDR1 MNHEY and CDR2 SMNVEV (reference sequence). J was trimmed by 8 bases and V by 5 bases; bases with no gene match: 10. This CDR3 comprises 15 residues. This CDR3 is CASSPAGLARDEQFF. As DNA, the CDR3 is TGTGCCAGCAGTCCCGCGGGACTAGCTCGCGATGAGCAGTTCTTC.

To note about this clone: Sequence at one end of the junction differs from germline and may be a read error. The CDR3 reads CASSLAAGGILF. The CDR3 bases are TGTGCCAGCAGTTTAGCGGCAGGGGGAATACTCTTC. V gene TRBV12-3 or TRBV12-4 combines with J gene TRBJ2-1, with 7 bases matching TRBD1. The CDR3 covers 12 residues.

The chain is built from TRBV3-1 (or the pseudogene TRBV3-2) and TRBJ2-7; 8 positions agree with TRBD2. The germline V gene has CDR1 LGHDT and CDR2 YNNKEL (reference sequence). The ends lost 0 bases at V and 0 bases at J; junction bases unmatched: 4. This CDR3 spans 16 amino acids. The CDR3 protein is CASSQDGGTSSYEQYF. CDR3 sequence (DNA): TGTGCCAGCAGCCAAGATGGGGGGACTAGCTCCTACGAGCAGTACTTC.

This sequence joins TRBV21-1 and TRBJ2-7; whether TRBD2, the table's D call, matches the DNA was not checked. TRBV21-1 is described as a pseudogene. CDR3 size: 11 residues. The CDR3 sequence is CEREGVDEQYF. CDR3 DNA: TGTGAGCGGGAGGGAGTCGACGAGCAGTACTTC.

The V call is TRBV2, the J call TRBJ1-5; 9 positions agree with TRBD1. The CDR3 sequence is 15 residues long. Trimming took 4 bases from V and 3 from J; bases not matched to a gene: 4. The germline V gene has CDR1 SNHLY and CDR2 FYNNEI. The CDR3 DNA follows: TGTGCCAGCAGTGGTGGGACAGGGAACAATCAGCCCCAGCATTTT. Translating gives CASSGGTGNNQPQHF.

The V and J genes are TRBV7-2 and TRBJ2-3; D not resolved. This CDR3 has 16 residues. Per the germline V gene, CDR1 is SGHTA and CDR2 is FQGNSA. Trimming pared 4 bases from V and 0 bases from J, leaving 14 bases between. CDR3 protein: CASSSARGGSTDTQYF. DNA of the CDR3: TGTGCCAGCAGCTCCGCCCGTGGCGGTAGCACAGATACGCAGTATTTT.

The chain links TRBV30 to TRBJ2-2; no clear D gene. The V end lost 0 bases, the J end lost 9 bases, and 5 bases lay between the germline ends. The CDR3 contains 11 residues. The V gene's germline CDR1 is GTSNPN and CDR2 SVGIG (reference sequence). The DNA of the CDR3 is TGTGCCTGGAGTGTACGGTGGGAGCTGTTTTTT. Translating it yields CAWSVRWELFF.